This TCR beta chain was identified during a study of identical twins (dated by TCRdb to the mid-2010s). About the investigation overall: To test whether fetal clonotypes persist, this study deep-sequenced TCR alpha and beta repertoires from monozygotic twins, from unrelated adults of various ages, and from cord blood. To rule out contamination, the twin experiments were replicated at different times with different library preparation protocols.

Broader findings and caveats from the paper: Abundant cord blood beta clonotypes had fewer insertions, young adult naive repertoires showed a similar but weaker trend, and memory repertoires showed no such trend. Because the same donors could not be followed over many years, the conclusions relied on cross-sectional statistical analysis. The excess sharing between twins in beta out-of-frame sequences was weaker because fewer shared sequences reduced the signal-to-noise ratio. Compared with coincidental sharing between unrelated individuals, out-of-frame TCR alpha sequences shared between twins had an excess of sequences with low generation probability. Invariant T cells such as MAIT and iNKT could partly confound zero-insertion analyses, although diverse VJ usage argued against such confounding for most clonotypes. In monozygotic twins, recombination models systematically underestimated out-of-frame TCR alpha sharing, but the models matched the sharing seen between unrelated individuals.

Receptors were amplified or captured by 5' RACE. The run used an Illumina HiSeq 2000. Template switching added a universal primer binding site, and the final cDNA carried a unique molecular identifier that allowed TCR cDNA molecules to be counted accurately. Specific primers in the conserved constant-segment region were used to synthesize first-strand cDNA for TCR alpha and beta chains. To control for contamination, every cDNA library was double barcoded, receiving both a SMART-Mk sample barcode and Illumina barcodes. Two successive PCR steps introduced TruSeq adapter sequences along with Illumina sample barcodes. The TCR alpha and beta cDNA libraries were sequenced on the Illumina HiSeq platform using custom primers. Per the source publication's procedure: Raw reads were processed with MiGEC to extract unique molecular identifiers, and MiXCR was used to determine CDR3 positions. Recombination models were inferred per individual with the repgenHMM and IGoR tools using an EM algorithm. Shared clonotypes were analyzed with the tcR package in R, and sharing was normalized by the product of cloneset sizes. Out-of-frame nonproductive sequences were analyzed to study raw recombination free of thymic and clonal selection effects. TCRdb trimmed the raw reads at Q25, called clones with MiXCR and kept productive beta chains. CDR3 protein duplicates are merged, each entry listing the most common genes and DNA. What appears here as the V and J calls and clone size reflects TCRdb's work, not the paper's. Here the sample has roughly 750,000 distinct CDR3 sequences; over 20% occur a single time. About 4.3% of the sample rests with the top ten.

All donors were healthy Caucasians. Three pairs of female monozygotic twins, all aged roughly 18 to 29 years, made up the twin cohort. Peripheral blood mononuclear cells were the source from which RNA for the TCR libraries was isolated. As to this clonotype: No cognate antigen has been identified for it. Within one base of it there is no much larger clone, and no base qualities were kept.

CDR1 and CDR2 (LNHNV, YYDKDF) derive from the germline V gene (reference sequence). The V end gives up 4 bases and the J end 6 bases, leaving 9 bases in the junction not matched to a gene. There are 15 amino acids in the CDR3, from cysteine to phenylalanine inclusive. Only the CDR3 DNA stays, 45 bases, in frame from base 1. These records were also assigned to another study, of T cells expressing NK-cell markers. The second paper states: In sorted CD3+CD56+NKG2C+, CD3+CD56+NKG2C- and CD3+CD56-NKG2C+ T-cell subsets from eight or nine donors, TCR beta-chain repertoires were profiled. Among the eight sequenced donors, seven were HCMV-seropositive and one was HCMV-seronegative. In several experiments an anti-gammadeltaTCR antibody was added to restrict sorting to alphabetaTCR-expressing T cells. In several donors, the dominant CD3+CD56+NKG2C+ clonotypes were among the top 10 CD8+ clonotypes and accounted for roughly 1.0-7.5% of CD8+ T cells. Those dominant clonotypes were again the most abundant among CD3+CD56-NKG2C+ cells in a handful of donors, at roughly 25-60.1%. Whether the expanded NKG2C-expressing T cell clones were specific for HCMV antigens was left unclear. Randomly selected healthy volunteers, three men and five women, were used as the eight sequenced donors. To determine HCMV serostatus, a commercial ELISA kit was used to detect HCMV-specific IgG in serum. For about 6 donors, unsorted PBMC were also used to sequence bulk peripheral blood T-cell repertoires. Reads were demultiplexed and grouped by UMI with MIGEC, and clonotypes were assembled and quantified with MiTCR. To exclude erroneous sequences, any TCR cDNA sequence not supported by at least two reads was discarded. The tcR package was used for downstream repertoire analysis, and clonotypes were matched across fractions by CDR3 nucleotide sequence plus V segment. Antigen specificity was annotated against VDJdb with VDJmatch, allowing one amino acid substitution in CDR3.

This chain joins TRBV15 to TRBJ2-1, with TRBD1 identical over 7 junction bases. The TCR comes from a woman under 30 in good health. Sequenced input: PBMCs. The nucleotide sequence reads as follows: TGTGCCACCAGCACCGAAAATTACAGGGGCAATGAGCAGTTCTTC. Translated, this is CATSTENYRGNEQFF. The CDR3 plus the reference TRBV15 and TRBJ2-1 genes for the other parts give the full variable domain: DAMVIQNPRYQVTQFGKPVTLSCSQTLNHNVMYWYQQKSSQAPKLLFHYYDKDFNNEADTPDNFQSRRPNTSFCFLDIRSPGLGDTAMYLCATSTENYRGNEQFFGPGTRLTVL.